Presented here are 10 T cell receptor beta chains from one specimen sequenced in a study of blood T cell repertoires in COVID-19. Measured with immunoSEQ multiplex PCR; TCRdb has only the in-frame clones, and not every one. The table lists a few hundred thousand clones, roughly 89% of them singletons. Sequenced: PBMCs or T cells enriched from blood (not recorded which). These TCRs come from a woman aged 35 to 49 who had recovered from COVID-19.

This clone was picked up one time. CDR3 sequence reads: CASKSSLLNTEAFF. Here the CDR3 DNA reads TGTGCCAGCAAGTCCTCACTCCTGAACACTGAAGCTTTCTTT. This sequence joins TRBV2 and TRBJ1-1; D remains ambiguous. Germline V gene data show CDR1 as SNHLY and CDR2 as FYNNEI. The CDR3 is 14 residues long. The ends were cut back, 7 bases at V and 0 bases at J, with 12 bases in the middle.

V gene TRBV30 combines with J gene TRBJ1-1; 7 positions match TRBD1. Germline-derived CDR1 and CDR2 are GTSNPN and SVGIG (reference sequence). The CDR3 is 15 amino acids. The J segment lost 5 bases and the V segment lost 3 bases, leaving 12 bases of the junction unmatched. The CDR3 region is CAWSRPTGVRTEAFF. In nucleotides, the CDR3 is TGTGCCTGGAGCCGTCCCACAGGGGTAAGGACTGAAGCTTTCTTT.

For the CDR3, the DNA is TGTGCCAGCAGTGAAGAACAGGGGAGACAGCCCCAGCATTTT. It encodes CASSEEQGRQPQHF. The chain recombines TRBV2 with TRBJ1-5; 7 nucleotides match TRBD1. The length of the CDR3 is 14 residues. J gave up 7 bases and V 1 base, and 4 bases lay outside the gene matches. Germline V gene lookup returns CDR1 SNHLY and CDR2 FYNNEI. Full variable domain (rest looked up from reference TRBV2 and TRBJ1-5): EPEVTQTPSHQVTQMGQEVILRCVPISNHLYFYWYRQILGQKVEFLVSFYNNEISEKSEIFDDQFSVERPDGSNFTLKIRSTKLEDSAMYFCASSEEQGRQPQHFGDGTRLSIL.

The V gene is TRBV19, the J gene TRBJ2-1; D uncertain. Germline V gives CDR1 LNHDA, CDR2 SQIVND (reference sequence). V was trimmed by 1 base and J by 0 bases, leaving 7 bases between them. This CDR3 comprises 15 residues. DNA of the CDR3: TGTGCCAGTAGTATAGGCACATTCTCCTACAATGAGCAGTTCTTC. As protein: CASSIGTFSYNEQFF.

The chain employs TRBV6-2 or TRBV6-3 and TRBJ1-1; D call uncertain. V lost 2 bases and J 5 bases, leaving 9 bases between the germline ends. Germline V gives CDR1 MNHEY, CDR2 SVGEGT. This CDR3 is built from 13 residues. CDR3 protein: CASSYTVTTEAFF. The DNA of the CDR3 is TGTGCCAGCAGTTACACAGTGACAACTGAAGCTTTCTTT.

The rearrangement links TRBV10-3 to TRBJ2-5; a possible D gene is TRBD1 (5 bases). The V end lost 4 bases, the J end lost 5 bases, and 17 bases lay between the germline ends. The CDR3 has 15 residues. Germline CDR1 and CDR2: ENHRY and SYGVKD. In DNA, the CDR3 is TGTGCCATCAGTGCGATTGGGGCAGTTGGGGAGACCCAGTACTTC. Amino acids: CAISAIGAVGETQYF.

The chain couples TRBV28 to TRBJ2-3; D is undetermined. The CDR3 totals 15 residues. CDR1 and CDR2 from the germline V gene are MDHEN and SYDVKM. The germline V and J ends were trimmed by 6 bases and 4 bases, with 17 bases remaining between them. The CDR3 spells CASSRRWASADTQYF. The CDR3 coding sequence is TGTGCCAGCAGCCGCAGGTGGGCTTCCGCAGATACGCAGTATTTT.

In its sample, this clone was seen a few times. The CDR3 DNA sequence: TGTGCCAGCAGCTCCATGGGCCTTAATTCACCCCTCCACTTT. Encoded protein: CASSSMGLNSPLHF. The chain employs TRBV7-2 and TRBJ1-6; D not certain. The V gene's germline CDR1 is SGHTA and CDR2 FQGNSA. There are 14 residues in the CDR3. V lost 4 bases, J lost 6 bases, and 10 bases lay in between.

This sequence joins TRBV28 and TRBJ1-1; 8 bases line up with TRBD1. Germline V gene data show CDR1 as MDHEN and CDR2 as SYDVKM. Trimming removed 3 bases from V and 1 base from J; junction bases left unmatched: 1. The CDR3 has 14 amino acids. The CDR3 region is CASSFGQGNTEAFF. CDR3 nucleotide sequence: TGTGCCAGCAGTTTTGGACAGGGGAACACTGAAGCTTTCTTT.

The rearrangement links TRBV6-5 to TRBJ2-3; 9 bases match TRBD2. J lost 7 bases, V lost 6 bases, and 11 bases had no gene match. Germline loops: CDR1 MNHEY, CDR2 SVGAGI. CDR3 length: 15 residues. CDR3 sequence reads: CASRLQAGGFYTQYF. CDR3 DNA sequence: TGTGCCAGCAGACTTCAGGCGGGAGGGTTCTATACGCAGTATTTT.